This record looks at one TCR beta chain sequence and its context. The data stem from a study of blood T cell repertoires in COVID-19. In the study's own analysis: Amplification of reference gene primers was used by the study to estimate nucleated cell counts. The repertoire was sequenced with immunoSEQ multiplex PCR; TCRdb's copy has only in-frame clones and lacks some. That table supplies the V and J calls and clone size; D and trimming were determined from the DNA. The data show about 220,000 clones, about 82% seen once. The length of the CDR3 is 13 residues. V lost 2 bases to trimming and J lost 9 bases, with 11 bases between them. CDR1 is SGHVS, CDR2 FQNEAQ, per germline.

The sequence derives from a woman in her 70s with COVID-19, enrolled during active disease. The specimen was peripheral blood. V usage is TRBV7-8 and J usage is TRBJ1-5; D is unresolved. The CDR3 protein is CASSLSPRRPQHF. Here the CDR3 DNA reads TGTGCCAGCAGCTTATCTCCCCGGAGGCCCCAGCATTTT.